This TCR beta chain derives from a study of vaccination and CD4 T cells after COVID-19 (dated 2022 in TCRdb). For the study in its entirety: The convalescent cohort included six males and four females, with two Hispanic individuals, seven Caucasians, two Asians and one multiracial person. Two doses of either the Pfizer-BioNTech BNT162b2 vaccine (n=8) or the Moderna mRNA-1273 vaccine (n=2) were administered to participants. Post-COVID blood samples from convalescent patients were collected a median of about 100 days after diagnosis, with a range of 35 to 161 days. Post-vaccine blood samples were taken a median of around 77 days after the second vaccine dose, with a range of about 14 to 241 days. The cultures were stimulated with overlapping spike peptide pools from SARS-CoV-2 and from the common cold coronaviruses HCoV-NL63, HCoV-OC43 and HCoV-229E. As controls, cultures received a CEFX viral epitope pool (the positive control), an HIV-1 Nef peptide pool (the negative control), or no peptide at all. In ten to eleven COVID-19 convalescent patients and a few infection-naive healthy vaccine recipients, researchers compared the spike-specific CD4+ TCR repertoire from before mRNA vaccination with the repertoire from after.

Findings and caveats that apply to the study as a whole: Only a relatively small number of convalescent patients were included in the study, and early timepoints following natural infection were not analyzed. In convalescent patients, a median approximately 86% of post-vaccine SARS-CoV-2-reactive clones were detected only after vaccination, suggesting vaccine-specific priming. Although the median number of SARS-CoV-2-reactive clonotypes went up from more than 20 after infection to roughly 40 after vaccination, the increase was not significant. In convalescent patients, nearly all vaccine-specific clones (304 of 307) were found to be mono-reactive for SARS-CoV-2 spike rather than cross-reactive with common cold coronaviruses.

The intended sense of this specimen's treatment or condition label: 10-day PBMC culture with coronavirus spike peptide pools or control peptides (ViraFEST assay). To expand antigen-specific T cells with peptide pools and then pick out the expanded clonotypes through TCR sequencing, the study relied on the ViraFEST assay. Healthy vaccine recipients had no prior SARS-CoV-2 infection, confirmed by negative nucleocapsid antibody tests before and after vaccination. Over 1.5 million PBMCs per well were cultured in IMDM with approximately 5% human AB serum and 8 to 10 IU/ml IL-2, plus 10 ug/ml peptide pools. On days 3 and 7, half of the culture medium was replaced with fresh IL-2-containing medium. Once the cells had been in culture for ten to eleven days, the EasySep CD4+ T cell isolation kit was used to isolate CD4+ T cells by negative selection. Ficoll-Paque Plus gradient centrifugation was used to isolate PBMCs from whole blood, and the isolated PBMCs were then either used fresh or cryopreserved at -140C. Culture conditions were generally each tested in triplicate wells.

The germline V gene supplies CDR1 SNHLY and CDR2 FYNNEI. From its cysteine to its phenylalanine, the CDR3 spans 14 amino acids. Only the CDR3 part of the read is kept: 42 bases, read in frame from the first base. The V end loses 8 bases and the J end loses 0 bases, and a stretch of 14 bases separates them. To prepare the library, PCR was applied. TCR sequencing of DNA from cultured CD4+ T cells used the Oncomine TCR Beta short-read assay at the Johns Hopkins FTIC core. The QIAamp micro DNA kit was used to extract genomic DNA from the cultured CD4+ T cells. Oncomine TCR Beta libraries from cultured CD4+ T cells were pooled using unique dual indexes and sequenced on an Illumina iSeq 100. As for the original processing: Non-productive sequences were removed, and CDR3s not starting with C, not ending with F or W, or shorter than 7 amino acids were discarded. Antigen-specific clonotypes were identified using the MANAFEST web application through comparison of peptide-stimulated wells with reference and other culture wells. For a clone to be called positive, the clone needed an FDR below 0.05, an odds ratio above 5, and a productive frequency above 0.1% in at least two of three replicate wells. A clonotype counted as cross-reactive if it showed significant expansion both in the SARS-CoV-2 spike wells and in at least one common cold coronavirus spike condition. Similarity between CDR3 sequences was evaluated in R version 3.6.1 using Levenshtein distances (stringdist) and unrooted phylogenetic trees (ape). Starting from the raw public reads, TCRdb applied fastp trimming at Q25, assembled clones with MiXCR and retained in-frame beta chains. Rows are combined by CDR3 protein, so each entry shows the most common genes and DNA. It is TCRdb's table, rather than the study itself, that gives the V and J calls and clone size. Across this sample there are about 23,000 distinct CDR3 sequences, with around 45% seen only once. The ten largest account for 19% of the sample.

For this clonotype: The clone's antigen remains unknown. Base-call qualities are not available, and no considerably larger clone is one nucleotide away.

The specimen was CD4+ T cells from blood, cultured in vitro, collected before SARS-CoV-2 vaccination. Recombination joined TRBV2 with TRBJ2-7; 6 matching bases give a weak D call of TRBD1. This clonotype was sampled from a human donor who received a COVID-19 vaccine. The CDR3 region: CASSGTPNSYEQYF. The bases read TGTGCCAGCTCCGGGACACCGAACTCCTACGAGCAGTACTTC.